This TCR beta chain was recovered during a study of blood T cell repertoires in COVID-19. The trim removed 1 base at V and 13 bases at J, leaving 4 bases unmatched. Looked up from germline, CDR1 is MGHRA and CDR2 is YSYEKL. This CDR3 region has 13 residues. The protocol was immunoSEQ multiplex PCR, while the TCRdb copy is restricted to in-frame clones and leaves out a portion. The sample yields 160,000 or so clones, around 89% seen once. This chain connects TRBV4-1 to TRBJ1-6; 7 bases align to TRBD1. The sample was PBMCs or T cells enriched from blood (not recorded which). This TCR came from a woman in her 50s who had recovered from COVID-19. This CDR3 reads CASSQVPRGPLHF. The CDR3 DNA reads as TGCGCCAGCAGCCAAGTACCCAGGGGGCCCCTCCACTTT.